The present T cell receptor beta chain was sequenced within a study of cytomegalovirus exposure and HLA in healthy donors. About this clone itself: Its antigen remains unknown.

Primers included in the PCR were 60 Vbeta and 13 Jbeta primers. Assay: immunoSEQ multiplex PCR; the TCRdb copy retains only in-frame clones and omits some. The data hold 150,000 to 180,000 clones, with 70% to 80% observed a single time. Germline CDR1 SEHNR, CDR2 FQNEAQ (reference sequence). V shed 5 bases and J 5 bases; nucleotides not matched to a gene: 12. CDR3 length: 16 amino acids. Study results and limitations: A missense DCLRE1C variant was associated with V- and J-gene trimming of TCR beta chains in a later analysis, and an independent cohort replicated the association. TRBV6-2, TRBV6-3 and some other V segments were unresolvable in 87-base-pair reads. CMV serostatus was the only immune exposure information that was available. Productive status was seen about 90% or about 30% of the time for most TCR beta V segments in an earlier analysis.

The chain links TRBV7-9 to TRBJ2-1, with 7 bases matching TRBD1. This TCR was sampled from a man aged 25 to 45 in good health and CMV-seropositive. Input material: PBMCs. The CDR3 nucleotides are TGTGCCAGCAGCCCTCGACAGGGCGTGTCGAACAATGAGCAGTTCTTC. This translates into CASSPRQGVSNNEQFF.